This paragraph reports one T cell receptor (beta chain). Time point indicated: cycle 4 day 1 (C4D1), after 6 weeks of nivolumab. Every patient had relapsed following autologous stem cell transplantation, and cohorts differed in brentuximab vedotin exposure. From thawed PBMCs, CD4+ T cells were purified using magnetic negative selection. This sample is drawn from a study of PD-1 blockade in classical Hodgkin lymphoma. Profiled with immunoSEQ multiplex PCR; TCRdb holds only in-frame clones, not every one. The sample includes about 17,000 clones, approximately 80% of them seen just once. This CDR3 region has 14 residues. Germline V gives CDR1 ENHRY, CDR2 SYGVKD. V lost 9 bases and J lost 1, with 12 bases in between.

The chain employs TRBV10-3 and TRBJ2-2; D perhaps matches TRBD2 (6 bases). The material was CD4+ T cells from blood, obtained before the fourth cycle of nivolumab. The sequence was collected from a human donor with classical Hodgkin lymphoma. CDR3 loop: CAIRGTGNTGELFF. Written as DNA, the CDR3 is TGTGCCATTCGAGGGACTGGGAACACCGGGGAGCTGTTTTTT.